Listed below are T cell receptor beta chains from one sample, sequenced in a study of T-cell reconstitution after alpha-beta-depleted transplantation in children. TCRdb re-analysed the PCR reads in MiXCR, keeping a single row per CDR3 protein. The profile shows a few hundred thousand distinct CDR3 sequences, around 16% of them singletons. Sequencing was performed on PBMCs from the stem cell graft donor, taken from the stem cell graft. Receptors were obtained from a human donor who donated a stem cell graft to a child with acute lymphoblastic leukemia. Both conserved end residues are part of each CDR3. Each record gives: CDR3 DNA, CDR3 protein, V gene, D gene, J gene, clone size. A D gene is named only where the DNA matches it firmly. Expanded clones are given a class, and other clones once, few, many or no size at all.

CDR3 DNA: TGTGCCAGTAGTATGCAGGGTCTTTCCTACAATGAGCAGTTCTTC
CDR3 protein: CASSMQGLSYNEQFF
V gene: TRBV19
D gene: NA
J gene: TRBJ2-1
clone size: NA

CDR3 DNA: TGTGCCAGCAGCTTGGATGGGGCGGATGAGCAGTTCTTC
CDR3 protein: CASSLDGADEQFF
V gene: TRBV5-8
D gene: NA
J gene: TRBJ2-1
clone size: few

CDR3 DNA: TGTGCCAGCAGTTTTTTGAGGACTAGCGGGAGTGAGCAGTTCTTC
CDR3 protein: CASSFLRTSGSEQFF
V gene: TRBV12-3/TRBV12-4
D gene: TRBD2
J gene: TRBJ2-1
clone size: NA

CDR3 DNA: TGTGCCACCAGCAGAGACTCCGGGACAGCAGCGTACGAGCAGTACTTC
CDR3 protein: CATSRDSGTAAYEQYF
V gene: TRBV15
D gene: TRBD1
J gene: TRBJ2-7
clone size: NA

CDR3 DNA: TGCAGCGGCTTGGGGGACAGGGCCTACGAGCAGTACTTC
CDR3 protein: CSGLGDRAYEQYF
V gene: TRBV29-1
D gene: TRBD1
J gene: TRBJ2-7
clone size: few

CDR3 DNA: TGTGCCAGCAGCTTAGAGGGGGTATGGGCTTTCTTT
CDR3 protein: CASSLEGVWAFF
V gene: TRBV11-2
D gene: NA
J gene: TRBJ1-1
clone size: few

CDR3 DNA: TGTGCCAGCAGCTTAGATGGCGACCCCAATGAGCAGTTCTTC
CDR3 protein: CASSLDGDPNEQFF
V gene: TRBV7-3
D gene: NA
J gene: TRBJ2-1
clone size: NA

CDR3 DNA: TGCGCCAGCAGCTTGGGGGCGATGGAGACCCAGTACTTC
CDR3 protein: CASSLGAMETQYF
V gene: TRBV5-1
D gene: NA
J gene: TRBJ2-5
clone size: few

CDR3 DNA: TGCGCCAGCAGTGAGATCCAGGGGGCCCGGGAGCAGTACTTC
CDR3 protein: CASSEIQGAREQYF
V gene: TRBV10-2
D gene: TRBD1
J gene: TRBJ2-7
clone size: NA

CDR3 DNA: TGTGCCAGCAGCTTAAGGGGCGGTGGGACAGATACGCAGTATTTT
CDR3 protein: CASSLRGGGTDTQYF
V gene: TRBV7-2
D gene: NA
J gene: TRBJ2-3
clone size: few

CDR3 DNA: TGTGCCAGCAGTTTTTCCCACTTGAACACTGAAGCTTTCTTT
CDR3 protein: CASSFSHLNTEAFF
V gene: TRBV12-3/TRBV12-4
D gene: NA
J gene: TRBJ1-1
clone size: few

CDR3 DNA: TGCAGCGTTGGAGACACTGAAGCTTTCTTT
CDR3 protein: CSVGDTEAFF
V gene: TRBV29-1
D gene: NA
J gene: TRBJ1-1
clone size: few

CDR3 DNA: TGTGCCAGCAGCGATAGCGGGAGGGGGGAGGGGCAGTTCTTC
CDR3 protein: CASSDSGRGEGQFF
V gene: TRBV7-6
D gene: TRBD2
J gene: TRBJ2-1
clone size: NA

CDR3 DNA: TGTGCCACCAGTGGCGGGAGGGCCTTAGATACGCAGTATTTT
CDR3 protein: CATSGGRALDTQYF
V gene: TRBV24-1
D gene: TRBD2
J gene: TRBJ2-3
clone size: NA

CDR3 DNA: TGTGCCAGCAGCGTAGGAACTAGTCTTTCCAATGAGCAGTTCTTC
CDR3 protein: CASSVGTSLSNEQFF
V gene: TRBV9
D gene: NA
J gene: TRBJ2-1
clone size: once

CDR3 DNA: TGTGCCAAGGGCCGGGTAGATGGCCAAGAGACCCAGTACTTC
CDR3 protein: CAKGRVDGQETQYF
V gene: TRBV7-9
D gene: NA
J gene: TRBJ2-5
clone size: NA

CDR3 DNA: TGTGCCAGCACCACGGAGGGACTAGCAGGCGAGCAGTACTTC
CDR3 protein: CASTTEGLAGEQYF
V gene: TRBV6-5
D gene: TRBD2
J gene: TRBJ2-7
clone size: NA

CDR3 DNA: TGCGCCAGCAGCTTGGTACCAGGAACCAGAGATACGCAGTATTTT
CDR3 protein: CASSLVPGTRDTQYF
V gene: TRBV5-1
D gene: NA
J gene: TRBJ2-3
clone size: few

CDR3 DNA: TGTGCCAGCAGCTCGACAGGGCTCGAGCAGTACTTC
CDR3 protein: CASSSTGLEQYF
V gene: TRBV7-9
D gene: TRBD1
J gene: TRBJ2-7
clone size: many

CDR3 DNA: TGCAGCGTTGACTCCTCGTATGAGCAGTTCTTC
CDR3 protein: CSVDSSYEQFF
V gene: TRBV29-1
D gene: NA
J gene: TRBJ2-1
clone size: NA

CDR3 DNA: TGCAGTGCTGAGGGCCGTGCTAACACTGAAGCTTTCTTT
CDR3 protein: CSAEGRANTEAFF
V gene: TRBV20-1
D gene: NA
J gene: TRBJ1-1
clone size: NA

CDR3 DNA: TGTGCCAGCAGTGAGGGGGGCTACGAGCAGTACTTC
CDR3 protein: CASSEGGYEQYF
V gene: TRBV2
D gene: NA
J gene: TRBJ2-7
clone size: many

CDR3 DNA: TGCAGTGCTAGGAGGACTAGCTCCGCAGATACGCAGTATTTT
CDR3 protein: CSARRTSSADTQYF
V gene: TRBV20-1
D gene: TRBD2
J gene: TRBJ2-3
clone size: NA

CDR3 DNA: TGCGCCAGCAGCTTGGCCGGGAGAGCGGAGAGCTCCTACGAGCAGTACTTC
CDR3 protein: CASSLAGRAESSYEQYF
V gene: TRBV5-1
D gene: NA
J gene: TRBJ2-7
clone size: few

CDR3 DNA: TGCGCCAGCAGCGTACGGACCGGGGGGATCGCGAATGAGCAGTTCTTC
CDR3 protein: CASSVRTGGIANEQFF
V gene: TRBV5-1
D gene: TRBD2
J gene: TRBJ2-1
clone size: few

CDR3 DNA: TGTGCCAGCAGCTTGGGATGGACTCCCGTGCATTACTTC
CDR3 protein: CASSLGWTPVHYF
V gene: TRBV5-5
D gene: NA
J gene: TRBJ2-4
clone size: NA

CDR3 DNA: TGCGCCAGCAACCCCACGGGTAGCAATGAGCAGTTCTTC
CDR3 protein: CASNPTGSNEQFF
V gene: TRBV5-1
D gene: NA
J gene: TRBJ2-1
clone size: few

CDR3 DNA: TGTGCCAGCAGCGGACAGGGGGCGTCCCCCTACGAGCAGTACTTC
CDR3 protein: CASSGQGASPYEQYF
V gene: TRBV9
D gene: TRBD1
J gene: TRBJ2-7
clone size: few

CDR3 DNA: TGCGCCAGCAGCTCTAAAGGACAGGGGCGGGGAAACATTCAGTACTTC
CDR3 protein: CASSSKGQGRGNIQYF
V gene: TRBV5-1
D gene: TRBD1
J gene: TRBJ2-4
clone size: NA

CDR3 DNA: TGCAGTGCTAGACCCAGGGACGGCTACAATGAGCAGTTCTTC
CDR3 protein: CSARPRDGYNEQFF
V gene: TRBV20-1
D gene: NA
J gene: TRBJ2-1
clone size: few

CDR3 DNA: TGCAGCGTTGGTACTGGGGATCGTCAGCCCCAGCATTTT
CDR3 protein: CSVGTGDRQPQHF
V gene: TRBV29-1
D gene: NA
J gene: TRBJ1-5
clone size: NA

CDR3 DNA: TGTGCCAGCAGGTCATCCTCCGGGACTATGAACACCGGGGAGCTGTTTTTT
CDR3 protein: CASRSSSGTMNTGELFF
V gene: TRBV6-1
D gene: TRBD2
J gene: TRBJ2-2
clone size: NA

CDR3 DNA: TGTGCCAGTAGTCCAGGGTTCCCCGGGGAGCTGTTTTTT
CDR3 protein: CASSPGFPGELFF
V gene: TRBV19
D gene: NA
J gene: TRBJ2-2
clone size: NA

CDR3 DNA: TGCAGTGCCCGCCGGGACAGGAGGACCCAGTACTTC
CDR3 protein: CSARRDRRTQYF
V gene: TRBV20-1
D gene: TRBD1
J gene: TRBJ2-5
clone size: NA

CDR3 DNA: TGTGCCAGCAGTTACGCGGGCCTCCGGAGCTACACCTTC
CDR3 protein: CASSYAGLRSYTF
V gene: TRBV6-2/TRBV6-3
D gene: NA
J gene: TRBJ1-2
clone size: NA

CDR3 DNA: TGTGCCAGCAGCCAAGCTTGGCTAGCGGGAGGTCCGACGGGGGAGACCCAGTACTTC
CDR3 protein: CASSQAWLAGGPTGETQYF
V gene: TRBV3-1
D gene: TRBD2
J gene: TRBJ2-5
clone size: NA

CDR3 DNA: TGTGCCAGCAGCTTAATTAGCGGGTACAATGAGCAGTTCTTC
CDR3 protein: CASSLISGYNEQFF
V gene: TRBV7-3
D gene: TRBD2
J gene: TRBJ2-1
clone size: NA

CDR3 DNA: TGTGCCAGCAGCCGGGGACAGGGCCAAGGCTACACCTTC
CDR3 protein: CASSRGQGQGYTF
V gene: TRBV7-6
D gene: TRBD1
J gene: TRBJ1-2
clone size: few

CDR3 DNA: TGTGCCAGTGCCTTCATAGCGGGAACCCCTGAGCAGTTCTTC
CDR3 protein: CASAFIAGTPEQFF
V gene: TRBV19
D gene: TRBD2
J gene: TRBJ2-1
clone size: NA

CDR3 DNA: TGCAGCGTTGAAGGGTCGAACGGGGTCACCGGGGAGCTGTTTTTT
CDR3 protein: CSVEGSNGVTGELFF
V gene: TRBV29-1
D gene: NA
J gene: TRBJ2-2
clone size: NA

CDR3 DNA: TGTGCCAGCCCACCCCAGACTAGCGGGGTCTTCAATGAGCAGTTCTTC
CDR3 protein: CASPPQTSGVFNEQFF
V gene: TRBV18
D gene: TRBD2
J gene: TRBJ2-1
clone size: NA

CDR3 DNA: TGCAGTGTTAGCTCGACAGACGGGGTGGGCTACACCTTC
CDR3 protein: CSVSSTDGVGYTF
V gene: TRBV20-1
D gene: NA
J gene: TRBJ1-2
clone size: NA

CDR3 DNA: TGTGCCAGCAGGGGGACGGGTACGAATGAGCAGTTCTTC
CDR3 protein: CASRGTGTNEQFF
V gene: TRBV6-1
D gene: NA
J gene: TRBJ2-1
clone size: few

CDR3 DNA: TGCGCCAGCAGGACGGCAAAGAACACTGAAGCTTTCTTT
CDR3 protein: CASRTAKNTEAFF
V gene: TRBV10-1
D gene: NA
J gene: TRBJ1-1
clone size: many

CDR3 DNA: TGTGCCAGCAGTCCCTTTATAAGCGGCAATGAGCAGTTCTTC
CDR3 protein: CASSPFISGNEQFF
V gene: TRBV27
D gene: NA
J gene: TRBJ2-1
clone size: few

CDR3 DNA: TGTGCCAGCAGCCCACAGGGGGCCGCCTCTGGAAACACCATATATTTT
CDR3 protein: CASSPQGAASGNTIYF
V gene: TRBV9
D gene: TRBD1
J gene: TRBJ1-3
clone size: few

CDR3 DNA: TGTGCCAGCAGTTGGGGGACAGGGCCCCCATACGAGCAGTACTTC
CDR3 protein: CASSWGTGPPYEQYF
V gene: TRBV27
D gene: TRBD1
J gene: TRBJ2-7
clone size: NA

CDR3 DNA: TGTGCCAGCAGTGACTCCAGGGGTGGGGCCAACGTCCTGACTTTC
CDR3 protein: CASSDSRGGANVLTF
V gene: TRBV6-4
D gene: NA
J gene: TRBJ2-6
clone size: NA

CDR3 DNA: TGCAGTGCTCTGACTAGCGGGAGGGCCGACGAGCAGTACTTC
CDR3 protein: CSALTSGRADEQYF
V gene: TRBV20-1
D gene: TRBD2
J gene: TRBJ2-7
clone size: few

CDR3 DNA: TGTGCCAGCAGCCAAGGCGGGAGCTTTACCTACGAGCAGTACTTC
CDR3 protein: CASSQGGSFTYEQYF
V gene: TRBV14
D gene: TRBD2
J gene: TRBJ2-7
clone size: NA

CDR3 DNA: TGTGCCACCAGCAGAGGGGACAGACCCCAAGAGACCCAGTACTTC
CDR3 protein: CATSRGDRPQETQYF
V gene: TRBV15
D gene: TRBD1
J gene: TRBJ2-5
clone size: NA

CDR3 DNA: TGTGCCAGCAGCTTAGAGCCAGGGCCCACTGAAGCTTTCTTT
CDR3 protein: CASSLEPGPTEAFF
V gene: TRBV7-6
D gene: NA
J gene: TRBJ1-1
clone size: NA

CDR3 DNA: TGTGCCAGCAGCTTTAGCAGCTCTAGCACAGATACGCAGTATTTT
CDR3 protein: CASSFSSSSTDTQYF
V gene: TRBV5-5
D gene: NA
J gene: TRBJ2-3
clone size: few

CDR3 DNA: TGTGCCAGCAGTTACTCGGCTCCTAGCGGGAGGGCCCTACAATTCGGGCAGTTCTTC
CDR3 protein: CASSYSAPSGRALQFGQFF
V gene: TRBV6-5
D gene: TRBD2
J gene: TRBJ2-1
clone size: NA

CDR3 DNA: TGCGCCAGCAGCCCTCGAGCGAGGGCGGACACCGGGGAGCTGTTTTTT
CDR3 protein: CASSPRARADTGELFF
V gene: TRBV5-1
D gene: NA
J gene: TRBJ2-2
clone size: few